This TCR beta chain was recorded in a study of cytomegalovirus exposure and HLA in healthy donors. On this clone itself: One junction end does not reproduce the germline sequence, and a read error may be involved.

Germline CDR1 reads MNHNS; CDR2 reads SASEGT. The CDR3 is 13 amino acids. Use of 60 Vbeta and 13 Jbeta primers characterized the PCR. Produced via immunoSEQ multiplex PCR; TCRdb's table is partial and in-frame only. Among a few hundred thousand clones listed, more than 60% were seen once. The V call is TRBV6-1, the J call TRBJ1-6; no definite D call. This sequence originates from a woman in her sixties in good health and CMV-seropositive. Material for sequencing was PBMCs. The CDR3 DNA reads as TGTGCCAGCAGTGAAGAGGAGGGCTCACCTCTCCACTTT. Its translation is CASSEEEGSPLHF.